The entry below describes one T cell receptor (beta chain). This record comes from a study of blood T cell repertoires in COVID-19. At the level of the study: Samples of COVID-19 (acute and convalescent) were obtained from the United States, Italy and Spain. PBMCs, B-cell-depleted T cells, or T cells were the source of the cDNA or gDNA that made up the material.

In the authors' methods: Scientists estimated how many nucleated cells there were by amplifying reference gene primers. Profiling relied on immunoSEQ multiplex PCR, and the TCRdb table lists in-frame clones only, not all of them. That table furnishes V, J and clone size, whereas the DNA furnished D and trimming. The data hold fewer than 75,000 clones, with 88% observed a single time. The ends were cut back, 1 base at V and 10 bases at J, with 13 bases in the middle. The CDR3 is 13 amino acids. Per the germline V gene, CDR1 is MNHNS and CDR2 is SASEGT. Sequencing used peripheral blood. This TCR derives from a man aged 70 or older with acute or convalescent COVID-19. The rearrangement uses TRBV6-1 and TRBJ1-1; D is perhaps TRBD1 (5 bases). CDR3: CASSEVLGVGAFF. The CDR3, as DNA: TGTGCCAGCAGTGAAGTCCTAGGGGTGGGAGCTTTCTTT.